This passage covers 8 T cell receptor beta chains from one sample sequenced in a study of technical replicates of blood from a few donors. The data were produced by immunoSEQ multiplex PCR, yet TCRdb's version contains in-frame clones alone and is incomplete. The sample includes around 79,000 clones, roughly nine tenths of them seen just once. Material: T cells isolated from PBMCs. The receptor set was obtained from a human donor in good health.

The CDR3, as DNA: TGTGCCAGCAGTTACGGGGGAGAGACCCAGTACTTC. Its protein product is CASSYGGETQYF. The chain recombines TRBV28 with TRBJ2-5; TRBD2 is a possible D gene (6 bases). Trimming took off 4 bases at V and 4 bases at J, with 7 bases between the two ends. There are 12 residues in the CDR3. CDR1 is MDHEN and CDR2 is SYDVKM in the germline V gene.

A word on this clone: The junction departs from germline at one end; a sequencing error may be responsible. The V call is TRBV11-2, the J call TRBJ2-3, with D possibly TRBD2 on 6 matching bases. This CDR3 spans 14 amino acids. Germline V gene sequence: CDR1 SGHAT, CDR2 FQNNGV. The CDR3 reads CANSPSDSTDTQYF. The CDR3 nucleotides are TGTGCCAACAGCCCTAGCGATAGCACAGATACGCAGTATTTT.

This rearrangement joins TRBV28 to TRBJ1-5; D is possibly TRBD1 (6 bases). CDR3 length: 13 residues. Germline V gene sequence: CDR1 MDHEN, CDR2 SYDVKM. V dropped 3 bases and J dropped 5 bases, with 8 bases sitting between them. In DNA, the CDR3 is TGTGCCAGCAGTTTCAGGGGCGATCAGCCCCAGCATTTT. Translated: CASSFRGDQPQHF.

The V gene is TRBV6-6, the J gene TRBJ2-1, with 7 bases aligning to TRBD2. The CDR3 contains 12 residues. The germline V gene has CDR1 MNHNY and CDR2 SVGAGI (reference sequence). V gave up 2 bases and J gave up 9 bases; unmatched junction bases: 1. CDR3 DNA: TGTGCCAGCAGTTACACGGGAGGTGAGCAGTTCTTC. Amino acids: CASSYTGGEQFF.

The chain couples TRBV29-1 to TRBJ1-6, with a tentative D call TRBD1 (5 bases). Germline CDR1 and CDR2: SQVTM and ANQGSEA. V was trimmed by 4 bases and J by 2 bases, leaving 9 bases between them. The CDR3 has 14 amino acids. This CDR3 is CSVATGTYNSPLHF. In DNA, the CDR3 is TGCAGCGTTGCTACAGGCACCTATAATTCACCCCTCCACTTT.

This sequence joins TRBV5-1 and TRBJ2-1; 11 nucleotides align to TRBD1. Germline values: CDR1 SGHRS, CDR2 YFSETQ. Trimming cost V 2 bases and J 3 bases; bases outside gene matches: 4. CDR3 size: 16 residues. The CDR3: CASSFGQGAGYNEQFF. The CDR3 bases are TGCGCCAGCAGCTTTGGACAGGGGGCTGGCTACAATGAGCAGTTCTTC.

The chain employs TRBV4-1 and TRBJ1-3; D remains unclear. CDR3 length equals 15 residues. Germline CDR1 reads MGHRA; CDR2 reads YSYEKL. V was pared by 0 bases and J by 0 bases, with 6 bases between. The CDR3 sequence: CASSQDRLSGNTIYF. CDR3 DNA: TGCGCCAGCAGCCAAGATCGACTCTCTGGAAACACCATATATTTT.

This chain uses TRBV19 with TRBJ1-2; unclear D gene. Trimming took off 0 bases at V and 4 bases at J, with 6 bases between the two ends. The CDR3 spans 13 residues. Germline-derived CDR1 and CDR2 are LNHDA and SQIVND (reference sequence). The CDR3 DNA sequence: TGTGCCAGTAGTATAGAGGCCAGCTATGGCTACACCTTC. Translating gives CASSIEASYGYTF.